The 23 T cell receptor beta chains listed next were all sequenced from one sample in a study of blood T cell repertoires in COVID-19. TCRdb's copy holds only in-frame clones and misses some; the assay was immunoSEQ multiplex PCR. This sample carries some 240,000 clones, around 80% of them seen once, and the ten largest clones take about 7.2%. Sample: peripheral blood. Receptors originate from a woman in her seventies with acute or convalescent COVID-19.

The genes are TRBV6-1 and TRBJ2-2, with TRBD2 identical over 13 bases. Trimming removed 2 bases from V and 2 bases from J; junction bases left unmatched: 8. CDR1 is MNHNS and CDR2 is SASEGT in the germline V gene. The CDR3 loop spans 19 amino acids. Written as DNA, the CDR3 is TGTGCCAGCAGTGAACGGGCGACTAGCGGGGGGTTAAACACCGGGGAGCTGTTTTTT. Protein sequence: CASSERATSGGLNTGELFF.

The gene calls are TRBV30 and TRBJ2-5; D possibly corresponds to TRBD1 (6 bases). Trimming stripped 3 bases from V and 5 bases from J, with 10 bases between. The CDR3 has 12 amino acids. CDR1 and CDR2 from the germline V gene are GTSNPN and SVGIG (reference sequence). DNA for the CDR3: TGTGCCTGGAGAGGGGGAGCGGAGACCCAGTACTTC. Translated, it gives CAWRGGAETQYF.

The chain uses TRBV2 and TRBJ1-4, with D unresolved. Per the germline V gene, CDR1 is SNHLY and CDR2 is FYNNEI. The length of the CDR3 is 12 residues. Deletions cut 7 bases from V and 5 bases from J, with 8 bases between. CDR3: CASIGMNEKLFF. The CDR3 DNA reads as TGTGCCAGCATCGGGATGAATGAAAAACTGTTTTTT.

This clone was counted a few times. The CDR3 loop is CAISQGGTGANYGYTF. The CDR3 region has the DNA TGTGCCATCAGCCAGGGGGGAACAGGAGCTAACTATGGCTACACCTTC. The chain couples TRBV10-3 to TRBJ1-2; 7 bases match TRBD1. The J segment lost 0 bases and the V segment lost 6 bases, leaving 10 bases of the junction unmatched. Germline V CDR1 and CDR2: ENHRY, SYGVKD. The CDR3 is 16 amino acids.

V and J are TRBV15 and TRBJ2-1; TRBD2 matches at 10 bases. The CDR3 has 15 residues. V was clipped by 0 bases and J by 10 bases; unmatched bases: 6. Germline V gene lookup returns CDR1 LNHNV and CDR2 YYDKDF (reference sequence). DNA for the CDR3: TGTGCCACCAGCAGAGATCTCCTAGCGGGGGAAGAGCAGTTCTTC. Residues: CATSRDLLAGEEQFF.

The gene calls are TRBV7-9 and TRBJ1-5; D ambiguous. CDR3 length equals 15 residues. V was clipped by 1 base and J by 3 bases, with 10 bases between them. Per the germline V gene, CDR1 is SEHNR and CDR2 is FQNEAQ (reference sequence). CDR3 sequence: CASSLGESPNQPQHF. CDR3 DNA sequence: TGTGCCAGCAGCTTAGGGGAGAGCCCCAATCAGCCCCAGCATTTT.

The chain carries TRBV29-1 and TRBJ2-1; 9 nucleotides agree with TRBD2. CDR3 length: 12 amino acids. Losses at the gene ends were 5 bases for V and 8 bases for J; bases not matched to a gene: 4. Per germline, CDR1 SQVTM and CDR2 ANQGSEA. CDR3 bases: TGCAGCGTTCAGACTAGCGGCGATGAGCAGTTCTTC. Residues: CSVQTSGDEQFF.

The chain combines TRBV6-6 with TRBJ2-1, with 8 bases that match TRBD1. The CDR3 runs to 17 residues. Per the germline V gene, CDR1 is MNHNY and CDR2 is SVGAGI (reference sequence). Trimming took 5 bases from V and 8 from J; bases not matched to a gene: 17. The CDR3: CASSLLWPGQVGDEQFF. In DNA, the CDR3 is TGTGCCAGCAGTCTCCTCTGGCCGGGACAGGTCGGAGATGAGCAGTTCTTC.

The J gene is TRBJ1-5, the V gene TRBV10-3; 7 bases are shared with TRBD1. V shed 8 bases, J shed 1 base, and the junction held 14 bases outside the gene matches. Germline V gives CDR1 ENHRY, CDR2 SYGVKD. CDR3 size: 17 residues. In nucleotides, the CDR3 is TGTGCCATCGGTGGGCAGGGGGGATCCAGGAGCAATCAGCCCCAGCATTTT. Encoded protein: CAIGGQGGSRSNQPQHF.

CDR3 DNA: TGTGCCAGCAGTCAGGGTCCGTACGAGCAGTACTTC. Translation gives CASSQGPYEQYF. The chain employs TRBV12-3 or TRBV12-4 and TRBJ2-7; a possible D gene is TRBD1 (5 bases). V lost 5 bases and J lost 4, with 9 bases in between. CDR3 length equals 12 residues.

This chain connects TRBV28 to TRBJ2-1, with 10 bases matching TRBD1. The CDR3 totals 15 residues. Germline V CDR1 and CDR2: MDHEN, SYDVKM. Trimming at V came to 8 bases and at J to 10 bases, leaving 14 bases not matched to a gene. The CDR3 nucleotides are TGTGCCAGCCGTTCGGGACAGGGGTCCCTCGGGGAGCAGTTCTTC. Residues: CASRSGQGSLGEQFF.

The chain has TRBV6-5 and TRBJ2-5; TRBD2 aligns across 9 bases. V was pared by 0 bases and J by 6 bases, with 8 bases of the junction left unmatched. The CDR3 is 16 residues long. From germline, CDR1 is MNHEY and CDR2 SVGAGI. The CDR3, as DNA: TGTGCCAGCAGTTACTCGACAGCGGGGGGCATTAAGACCCAGTACTTC. It yields the protein CASSYSTAGGIKTQYF.

This clone was recorded once. The chain combines TRBV7-9 with TRBJ2-1; 10 nucleotides line up with TRBD2. The CDR3 covers 14 residues. V lost 5 bases, J lost 9 bases, and 7 bases stayed unmatched. The germline gives CDR1 SEHNR, CDR2 FQNEAQ (reference sequence). CDR3 sequence (DNA): TGTGCCAGCAGCCCCCGTACTAGCGGGGCTGAGCAGTTCTTC. It is translated as CASSPRTSGAEQFF.

This chain links TRBV21-1 with TRBJ2-1; the table's TRBD1 call for D was not verified on the DNA. TRBV21-1 is designated a pseudogene. The CDR3 spans 14 residues. The CDR3 DNA sequence: TGTGCCAGCAGTTCGAGGACAGGGGGCGATGAGCAGTTCTTC. As protein: CASSSRTGGDEQFF.

The chain recombines TRBV7-2 with TRBJ2-3; 7 bases map to TRBD2. In germline, CDR1 is SGHTA, CDR2 FQGNSA. The CDR3 runs to 15 residues. The J segment lost 3 bases and the V segment lost 1 base, leaving 4 bases of the junction unmatched. Here the CDR3 reads CASSLVGGETDTQYF. CDR3 bases: TGTGCCAGCAGCTTAGTTGGGGGGGAAACAGATACGCAGTATTTT.

The rearrangement joins TRBV18 to TRBJ1-2; D not resolved. Germline lookup yields CDR1 KGHSH and CDR2 LQKENI. This CDR3 spans 16 amino acids. Trimming pared 3 bases from V and 2 bases from J, leaving 16 bases between. CDR3 sequence (DNA): TGTGCCAGCTCACCGTCTGAGTCACAGCCGAACTATGGCTACACCTTC. Residues: CASSPSESQPNYGYTF.

This clone came up once. V gene TRBV29-1 combines with J gene TRBJ2-7; 8 bases agree with TRBD1. Trimming took 7 bases from V and 5 from J; bases not matched to a gene: 13. This CDR3 has 14 residues. Germline V lookup: CDR1 SQVTM, CDR2 ANQGSEA. In DNA, the CDR3 is TGCAGCGCCCGACAGGGGCGCAGTCTCGACGAGCAGTACTTC. Protein sequence: CSARQGRSLDEQYF.

This clone was detected a few times. The gene calls are TRBV7-6 and TRBJ2-7, with 8 bases that match TRBD1. The CDR3 totals 16 residues. Germline V gene data show CDR1 as SGHVS and CDR2 as FNYEAQ. V dropped 5 bases and J dropped 4; count of bases not matched to a gene: 13. Written as DNA, the CDR3 is TGTGCCAGCAGCCTCGGCGGACAGGGCGCCTTTTACGAGCAGTACTTC. Its protein is CASSLGGQGAFYEQYF.

This chain uses TRBV30 with TRBJ2-7, with 9 bases identical to TRBD1. Germline V CDR1 and CDR2: GTSNPN, SVGIG (reference sequence). The CDR3 runs 15 residues. Germline trimming cut 0 bases from V and 5 bases from J; bases unmatched to any gene: 8. In DNA, the CDR3 is TGTGCCTGGAGTGTCCGGGACAGGGATACCCACGAGCAGTACTTC. Protein product: CAWSVRDRDTHEQYF. The full variable domain, completed using reference TRBV30 and TRBJ2-7, is SQTIHQWPATLVQPVGSPLSLECTVEGTSNPNLYWYRQAAGRGLQLLFYSVGIGQISSEVPQNLSASRPQDRQFILSSKKLLLSDSGFYLCAWSVRDRDTHEQYFGPGTRLTVT.

CDR3 nucleotide sequence: TGTGCCTGGATCACTTGGCAAGCGGGGGGAGGAGATACGCAGTATTTT. Translating gives CAWITWQAGGGDTQYF. This rearrangement joins TRBV30 to TRBJ2-3; 9 bases are a match to TRBD2. The CDR3 runs 16 residues. The V gene's germline CDR1 is GTSNPN and CDR2 SVGIG (reference sequence). J gave up 5 bases and V 4 bases, and 13 bases lay outside the gene matches.

In this sample, this clone turned up many times. The chain couples TRBV15 to TRBJ1-6; D is unresolved. Germline V gives CDR1 LNHNV, CDR2 YYDKDF (reference sequence). The CDR3 runs to 13 residues. V lost 8 bases, J lost 7 bases, and 12 bases lay in between. The DNA of the CDR3 is TGTGCCACCCAACCTTTTCTAAATTCACCCCTCCACTTT. The encoded protein is CATQPFLNSPLHF.

The rearrangement joins TRBV6-5 to TRBJ1-1, with D perhaps TRBD1 (5 bases). CDR1 and CDR2 (germline): MNHEY, SVGAGI. V was trimmed by 8 bases and J by 5 bases, leaving 12 bases between them. There are 12 residues in the CDR3. CDR3 nucleotide sequence: TGTGCCAGCTTGGGGGGGGTGACTGAAGCTTTCTTT. It translates to CASLGGVTEAFF.

Comment on this clone: The limits of the CDR3 on the DNA are not certain, so only TCRdb's listed CDR3 is given. The chain is built from TRBV19 and TRBJ1-2. The CDR3 has 14 amino acids, counting both end residues. The germline V gene has CDR1 LNHDA and CDR2 SQIVND (reference sequence). The CDR3 here is CASSTTVADYGYTF.